One and the same sample provided the 15 T cell receptor beta chains below, sequenced in a study of beta chain features in type 1 diabetes. General study results and limits: TCRB CDR3s were moderately but significantly shorter in Type 1 diabetes patients in all four CD4+ subsets.

No antigen has been identified for these receptors. cDNA synthesis used the whole RNA isolate, giving expressed TCRB sequences. Using immunoSEQ multiplex PCR, the repertoire was profiled, and TCRdb retains in-frame clones only, with some absent. Of about 260,000 clones in the sample, 24% were seen once. Material for sequencing was naive CD4+ T cells from blood. These receptors were obtained from a woman in her 30s with type 1 diabetes.

This clone showed up just a few times. DNA of the CDR3: TGCAGCGCCCGGACTAGCAGGGGTTTCGGCACCGGGGAGCTGTTTTTT. Its protein is CSARTSRGFGTGELFF. V is TRBV29-1 and J is TRBJ2-2; 8 bases match TRBD2. CDR1 SQVTM and CDR2 ANQGSEA come from the germline V gene. This CDR3 contains 16 residues. J gave up 4 bases and V 7 bases, and 14 bases lay outside the gene matches.

The chain employs TRBV5-4 and TRBJ2-5, with 8 bases lining up with TRBD2. This CDR3 has 15 residues. The germline CDR1 and CDR2 sequences are SGHNT and YYREEE (reference sequence). With V trimmed by 7 bases and J by 0 bases, 8 bases remained unmatched. For the CDR3, the DNA is TGTGCCAGCCGCCTCGGGAGGGAGGACCAAGAGACCCAGTACTTC. Protein: CASRLGREDQETQYF. Filled out from reference TRBV5-4 and TRBJ2-5, the complete variable domain reads ETGVTQSPTHLIKTRGQQVTLRCSSQSGHNTVSWYQQALGQGPQFIFQYYREEENGRGNFPPRFSGLQFPNYSSELNVNALELDDSALYLCASRLGREDQETQYFGPGTRLLVL.

V gene TRBV5-1 combines with J gene TRBJ2-3, with a tentative D call TRBD2 (6 bases). Germline values: CDR1 SGHRS, CDR2 YFSETQ. V lost 4 bases, J lost 3 bases, and 15 bases lay in between. This CDR3 is built from 15 residues. The CDR3 DNA reads TGCGCCAGCAGCCTTAGCGGAGCCCCTACAGATACGCAGTATTTT. Its translation is CASSLSGAPTDTQYF.

The V call is TRBV30, the J call TRBJ1-2, with 7 bases matching TRBD1. CDR1 is GTSNPN, CDR2 SVGIG, per germline (reference sequence). Unmatched junction bases numbered 3, after V lost 7 bases and J lost 4 bases. There are 11 residues in the CDR3. CDR3 in amino acids: CASTGVYGYTF. The CDR3 DNA reads TGTGCCTCAACAGGGGTCTATGGCTACACCTTC.

The rearrangement links TRBV5-1 to TRBJ2-7; 8 nucleotides align to TRBD1. This CDR3 comprises 14 residues. With 8 bases clipped from V and 3 bases from J, the junction kept 10 bases outside the gene matches. CDR1 is SGHRS, CDR2 YFSETQ, per germline. CDR3 bases: TGCGCCAGTCGTCCCGGGACAGGCCGCTACGAGCAGTACTTC. This gives the protein CASRPGTGRYEQYF.

The chain combines TRBV18 with TRBJ2-5, with a possible D match to TRBD2 (5 bases). CDR3 size: 12 residues. Germline CDR1 reads KGHSH; CDR2 reads LQKENI. Trimming removed 5 bases from V and 5 bases from J, with 9 bases in between. The CDR3 here is CASSSLVETQYF. The CDR3, as DNA: TGTGCCAGCTCATCACTAGTGGAGACCCAGTACTTC.

In its sample, this clone was seen a few times. This sequence joins TRBV28 and TRBJ2-3; 7 bases map to TRBD2. The CDR3 length is 15 residues. Per the germline V gene, CDR1 is MDHEN and CDR2 is SYDVKM. The trim removed 2 bases at V and 5 bases at J, leaving 7 bases unmatched. DNA of the CDR3: TGTGCCAGCAGTTTAAGCGGGGAGAGAATAGATACGCAGTATTTT. Amino acids: CASSLSGERIDTQYF.

The chain employs TRBV7-9 and TRBJ2-7, with D possibly being TRBD2 (5 bases). V was shortened by 3 bases and J by 0 bases, with 9 bases between the two germline ends. Germline V lookup: CDR1 SEHNR, CDR2 FQNEAQ (reference sequence). CDR3 length: 14 amino acids. This chain's CDR3 is CASSLLGSSYEQYF. In DNA form, the CDR3 reads TGTGCCAGCAGCTTGTTGGGGAGCTCCTACGAGCAGTACTTC.

V gene TRBV5-1 combines with J gene TRBJ2-1; 9 nucleotides agree with TRBD1. Trimming at V came to 4 bases and at J to 1 base, leaving 6 bases not matched to a gene. Germline CDR1 is SGHRS and CDR2 is YFSETQ. CDR3 length: 16 amino acids. The CDR3 region is CASSPSGTGSYNEQFF. The CDR3 DNA sequence: TGCGCCAGCAGCCCGTCCGGGACAGGGTCCTACAATGAGCAGTTCTTC.

This rearrangement joins TRBV18 to TRBJ2-5, with 9 positions matching TRBD2. Germline CDR1 reads KGHSH; CDR2 reads LQKENI. The CDR3 is 16 residues long. V shed 4 bases and J 5 bases; nucleotides not matched to a gene: 11. This chain's CDR3 is CASSRLGAGGSETQYF. The CDR3, as DNA: TGTGCCAGCTCACGCCTGGGAGCGGGAGGAAGTGAGACCCAGTACTTC.

The count of this clone is one. This chain joins TRBV5-4 and TRBJ1-3; weak D call: TRBD1 (5 bases). With 0 bases removed from V and 0 bases from J, the gap between germline ends came to 10 bases. This CDR3 region has 16 residues. From germline, CDR1 is SGHNT and CDR2 YYREEE (reference sequence). CDR3 sequence: CASSLELGHSGNTIYF. The DNA of the CDR3 is TGTGCCAGCAGCTTGGAGTTGGGGCACTCTGGAAACACCATATATTTT.

This clone was picked up a small number of times. The chain carries TRBV19 and TRBJ2-5; D is undetermined. Deletions cut 1 base from V and 5 bases from J, with 11 bases between. The CDR3 sequence is 14 residues long. Germline loops: CDR1 LNHDA, CDR2 SQIVND (reference sequence). In DNA, the CDR3 is TGTGCCAGTAGTATAGGTCGGGTGGAGGAGACCCAGTACTTC. It encodes CASSIGRVEETQYF.

The chain uses TRBV28 and TRBJ2-7, with TRBD2 matching over 9 bases. Germline values: CDR1 MDHEN, CDR2 SYDVKM. The CDR3 runs to 15 residues. V lost 6 bases, J lost 0 bases, and 6 bases stayed unmatched. CDR3 bases: TGTGCCAGCAGACCCGGTAGCGGGAGCTCCTACGAGCAGTACTTC. It yields the protein CASRPGSGSSYEQYF.

This clone has a handful of counts. Different DNA sequences within this sample yield the same CDR3. The CDR3 sequence: CSVRQETQYF. The CDR3 region has the DNA TGCAGCGTTCGTCAAGAGACCCAGTACTTC. This rearrangement joins TRBV29-1 to TRBJ2-5, with D hard to call. Trimming took 5 bases from V and 2 from J, leaving 3 bases between them. This CDR3 spans 10 amino acids. Germline values: CDR1 SQVTM, CDR2 ANQGSEA.

As regards this clone: One end of the junction fails to match germline, which may point to a read error. This rearrangement joins TRBV29-1 to TRBJ2-2; 13 nucleotides agree with TRBD2. This CDR3 comprises 14 residues. The V gene's germline CDR1 is SQVTM and CDR2 ANQGSEA. This chain's CDR3 is CSVGTSGNAGELFF. CDR3 nucleotide sequence: TGCAGCGTCGGGACTAGCGGGAACGCCGGGGAGCTGTTTTTT.